Presented here are 31 T cell receptor beta chains from one specimen sequenced in a study of T cell responses to AZD1222 COVID-19 vaccine. The table came from immunoSEQ multiplex PCR; TCRdb's copy has only in-frame clones and leaves some out. This sample yields around 110,000 clones, of which approximately 85% are seen a single time; 3% to 4% belongs to the top ten. Source: peripheral blood, taken on day 0 of MenACWY control vaccination. These TCRs come from an adult in good health.

The CDR3 reads CASSPFGQVNGEQFF. The CDR3 coding sequence is TGTGCCAGCTCACCATTCGGTCAGGTTAACGGTGAGCAGTTCTTC. V gene TRBV18 combines with J gene TRBJ2-1; no definite D call. The CDR3 covers 15 residues. The V end lost 2 bases, the J end lost 9 bases, and 17 bases lay between the germline ends. Germline V CDR1 and CDR2: KGHSH, LQKENI.

CDR3 nucleotide sequence: TGTGCCAGCAGCTTAGGAAGTAGCGGGGGATCCAATGAGCAGTTCTTC. This sequence encodes CASSLGSSGGSNEQFF. This chain connects TRBV7-2 to TRBJ2-1; 9 bases fit TRBD2. V lost 1 base, J lost 6 bases, and 7 bases stayed unmatched. CDR1 is SGHTA and CDR2 is FQGNSA in the germline V gene. This CDR3 region has 16 residues. Full variable domain (rest looked up from reference TRBV7-2 and TRBJ2-1): GAGVSQSPSNKVTEKGKDVELRCDPISGHTALYWYRQSLGQGLEFLIYFQGNSAPDKSGLPSDRFSAERTGGSVSTLTIQRTQQEDSAVYLCASSLGSSGGSNEQFFGPGTRLTVL.

This clone was counted a single time. This chain uses TRBV5-5 with TRBJ2-6, with D perhaps assigned TRBD1 or TRBD2 (5 bases each). This CDR3 has 18 amino acids. V was trimmed by 0 bases and J by 4 bases, leaving 17 bases between them. Germline V gives CDR1 SGHKS, CDR2 YYEKEE (reference sequence). In nucleotides, the CDR3 is TGTGCCAGCAGCTTGGCCGGGGACGGTGCAGCCGGGGCCAACGTCCTGACTTTC. It specifies CASSLAGDGAAGANVLTF.

The table lists this clone with a few counts. Other DNA sequences in the same sample also yield this CDR3. This chain links TRBV4-1 with TRBJ2-5; 16 nucleotides match TRBD2. The CDR3 runs 16 residues. From germline, CDR1 is MGHRA and CDR2 YSYEKL. V was pared by 4 bases and J by 5 bases, with 4 bases of the junction left unmatched. DNA of the CDR3: TGCGCCAGCAGCCCGGGACTAGCGGGGGGGCGGGAGACCCAGTACTTC. Translating gives CASSPGLAGGRETQYF.

The V and J genes are TRBV18 and TRBJ1-3, with a possible D match to TRBD1 (6 bases). CDR3 length equals 16 residues. Between the trimmed V and J ends, which lost 3 bases and 0 bases, there was a span of 12 bases. In germline, CDR1 is KGHSH, CDR2 LQKENI. CDR3 sequence reads: CASSPNTGISGNTIYF. For the CDR3, the DNA is TGTGCCAGCTCACCGAATACAGGGATCTCTGGAAACACCATATATTTT.

The chain employs TRBV14 and TRBJ2-2, with no clear D. Trimming removed 6 bases from V and 5 bases from J, with 10 bases in between. Germline loops: CDR1 SGHDN, CDR2 FVKESK. The CDR3 sequence is 13 residues long. The CDR3 protein is CASRVEWTGELFF. The CDR3 DNA reads TGTGCCAGCAGGGTTGAGTGGACCGGGGAGCTGTTTTTT.

The rearrangement joins TRBV11-3 to TRBJ2-2; D is unclear. The CDR3 loop spans 13 amino acids. CDR1 is SGHNT and CDR2 is YENEEA in the germline V gene. Trimming shortened V by 5 bases and J by 5 bases, and 9 bases separated the two germline ends. This chain's CDR3 is CASSPGVTGELFF. The CDR3 DNA is TGTGCCAGCAGCCCCGGCGTGACCGGGGAGCTGTTTTTT.

This CDR3 is CASSVGRTGKNIQYF. DNA of the CDR3: TGTGCCAGCAGCGTAGGTAGGACAGGGAAAAACATTCAGTACTTC. This chain joins TRBV7-8 and TRBJ2-4; 8 bases align to TRBD1. Germline assignment: CDR1 SGHVS and CDR2 FQNEAQ. The J segment lost 4 bases and the V segment lost 5 bases, leaving 7 bases of the junction unmatched. The CDR3 sequence is 15 residues long. The full variable domain, rest sourced from reference TRBV7-8 and TRBJ2-4, is GAGVSQSPRYKVAKRGQDVALRCDPISGHVSLFWYQQALGQGPEFLTYFQNEAQLDKSGLPSDRFFAERPEGSVSTLKIQRTQQEDSAVYLCASSVGRTGKNIQYFGAGTRLSVL.

J is TRBJ1-1 and V is TRBV18; 8 positions match TRBD1. V shed 2 bases, J shed 3 bases, and the junction held 2 bases outside the gene matches. Germline V CDR1 and CDR2: KGHSH, LQKENI. CDR3 length: 14 amino acids. Written as DNA, the CDR3 is TGTGCCAGCTCACCAACAGGGGGACACACTGAAGCTTTCTTT. It translates to CASSPTGGHTEAFF.

The chain links TRBV7-2 to TRBJ2-4; D may match TRBD1 or TRBD2 (7 bases each). V was clipped by 3 bases and J by 0 bases, with 18 bases between them. Germline CDR1 SGHTA, CDR2 FQGNSA. There are 18 residues in the CDR3. The CDR3 region has the DNA TGTGCCAGCAGCTTGCGCAGGGGGGGGATACTAGCCAAAAACATTCAGTACTTC. It is translated as CASSLRRGGILAKNIQYF.

The genes are TRBV4-1 and TRBJ1-1; D uncertain. Germline V gene sequence: CDR1 MGHRA, CDR2 YSYEKL. The germline V and J ends were trimmed by 0 bases and 1 base, with 9 bases remaining between them. The CDR3 covers 15 residues. Here the CDR3 DNA reads TGCGCCAGCAGCCAAGACATTCGGAAGAACACTGAAGCTTTCTTT. Amino acids: CASSQDIRKNTEAFF.

This rearrangement joins TRBV19 to TRBJ2-2; D call uncertain. Germline V gene sequence: CDR1 LNHDA, CDR2 SQIVND (reference sequence). The CDR3 has 13 amino acids. V gave up 9 bases and J gave up 4 bases, with 12 bases separating them. The CDR3 nucleotides read TGTGCCAGCACTACACGGTCCACCGGGGAGCTGTTTTTT. This gives the protein CASTTRSTGELFF.

V and J are TRBV19 and TRBJ1-1; D ambiguous. Germline assignment: CDR1 LNHDA and CDR2 SQIVND (reference sequence). V lost 4 bases and J lost 6, with 15 bases in between. The CDR3 runs 14 residues. This chain's CDR3 is CASSTTWGVSEAFF. Written as DNA, the CDR3 is TGTGCCAGTAGTACGACATGGGGAGTCTCTGAAGCTTTCTTT.

This chain links TRBV3-1 (or the pseudogene TRBV3-2) with TRBJ2-7; D is perhaps TRBD1 or TRBD2 (6 bases each). CDR3 length: 14 residues. CDR1 and CDR2 from the germline V gene are LGHDT and YNNKEL (reference sequence). V was shortened by 4 bases and J by 5 bases, with 15 bases between the two germline ends. Here the CDR3 reads CASSRTGTGDEQYF. The CDR3 nucleotides are TGTGCCAGCAGCCGCACAGGGACGGGAGACGAGCAGTACTTC.

The chain links TRBV18 to TRBJ1-2; tentatively, D is TRBD1 (5 bases). This CDR3 contains 16 residues. The V and J ends lost 2 bases and 7 bases respectively, with 20 bases between them. CDR1 and CDR2 from the germline V gene are KGHSH and LQKENI. CDR3 in amino acids: CASSPLQEEQKSGYTF. CDR3 nucleotide sequence: TGTGCCAGCTCACCATTACAGGAGGAACAGAAATCTGGCTACACCTTC.

This sequence joins TRBV28 and TRBJ1-2; 8 bases fit TRBD1. Germline V lookup: CDR1 MDHEN, CDR2 SYDVKM. V shed 6 bases, J shed 3 bases, and the junction held 6 bases outside the gene matches. The CDR3 runs to 14 residues. CDR3 residues: CASRTTGGDYGYTF. Written as DNA, the CDR3 is TGTGCCAGCAGAACTACAGGGGGGGACTATGGCTACACCTTC.

The gene calls are TRBV27 and TRBJ2-7; D not resolved. Trimming took 3 bases from V and 2 from J, leaving 8 bases between them. This CDR3 comprises 13 residues. The germline V gene encodes CDR1 MNHEY and CDR2 SMNVEV (reference sequence). This chain's CDR3 is CASSLGYTYEQYF. The CDR3 DNA is TGTGCCAGCAGTTTGGGGTACACCTACGAGCAGTACTTC.

This clone turned up a few times. The V and J genes are TRBV9 and TRBJ1-6; perhaps TRBD1 as D (5 bases). Trimming pared 1 base from V and 10 bases from J, leaving 12 bases between. Germline V gene data show CDR1 as SGDLS and CDR2 as YYNGEE. The CDR3 has 14 amino acids. In nucleotides, the CDR3 is TGTGCCAGCAGCGTAACAGGAGGAGGCTCACCCCTCCACTTT. This encodes CASSVTGGGSPLHF.

The chain uses TRBV28 and TRBJ2-4; perhaps TRBD1 as D (8 bases). The CDR3 contains 14 residues. Germline V lookup: CDR1 MDHEN, CDR2 SYDVKM. Trimming pared 3 bases from V and 8 bases from J, leaving 14 bases between. The CDR3: CASSLTGEGDIQYF. CDR3 DNA: TGTGCCAGCAGTTTGACAGGGGAGGGAGACATTCAGTACTTC.

This sequence joins TRBV5-1 and TRBJ2-1; 9 nucleotides agree with TRBD2. Trimming removed 7 bases from V and 1 base from J; junction bases left unmatched: 0. CDR3 length equals 13 residues. Germline V gene sequence: CDR1 SGHRS, CDR2 YFSETQ. Here the CDR3 reads CASAGGSYNEQFF. In nucleotides, the CDR3 is TGCGCCAGCGCGGGGGGGTCCTACAATGAGCAGTTCTTC.

V usage is TRBV28 and J usage is TRBJ1-1; 8 bases agree with TRBD1. The V gene end was trimmed by 6 bases and the J gene end by 7 bases; junction bases not matched to a gene: 10. The germline V gene encodes CDR1 MDHEN and CDR2 SYDVKM. The CDR3 covers 14 residues. CDR3 sequence: CASSPTGGGFEAFF. CDR3 sequence (DNA): TGTGCCAGCAGCCCCACAGGGGGTGGGTTTGAAGCTTTCTTT.

This clone was observed once. The V gene is TRBV28, the J gene TRBJ2-7, with D perhaps being TRBD1 or TRBD2 (5 bases each). The V end was cut by 7 bases, the J end by 2 bases, with 18 bases between. This CDR3 has 15 amino acids. Germline-derived CDR1 and CDR2 are MDHEN and SYDVKM. The CDR3 nucleotides are TGTGCCAGCAATCCTTCCGGGACGTTAGCCTACGAGCAGTACTTC. It encodes CASNPSGTLAYEQYF. Using reference TRBV28 and TRBJ2-7 for the parts outside the CDR3, the full variable domain is DVKVTQSSRYLVKRTGEKVFLECVQDMDHENMFWYRQDPGLGLRLIYFSYDVKMKEKGDIPEGYSVSREKKERFSLILESASTNQTSMYLCASNPSGTLAYEQYFGPGTRLTVT.

The CDR3 sequence is CASSEVTTNEKLFF. Written as DNA, the CDR3 is TGTGCCAGCAGTGAGGTCACAACTAATGAAAAACTGTTTTTT. The rearrangement joins TRBV2 to TRBJ1-4, with no clear D. Germline-derived CDR1 and CDR2 are SNHLY and FYNNEI. V was clipped by 3 bases and J by 0 bases, with 5 bases between them. The CDR3 covers 14 residues.

A single count supports this clone. This rearrangement joins TRBV4-1 to TRBJ2-3; no clear D gene. Germline V gives CDR1 MGHRA, CDR2 YSYEKL. Trimming took off 1 base at V and 0 bases at J, with 5 bases between the two ends. This CDR3 region has 14 residues. The DNA for the CDR3 is TGCGCCAGCAGCCAAGCCAGAAGCACAGATACGCAGTATTTT. As protein: CASSQARSTDTQYF.

The chain has TRBV19 and TRBJ2-7; 7 bases map to TRBD1. This CDR3 has 18 amino acids. Germline V CDR1 and CDR2: LNHDA, SQIVND (reference sequence). The ends lost 6 bases at V and 0 bases at J; junction bases unmatched: 17. CDR3 protein: CASSPRKGASKYSYEQYF. The DNA for the CDR3 is TGTGCCAGTAGCCCTCGGAAGGGGGCCTCCAAATACTCCTACGAGCAGTACTTC.

The chain is built from TRBV3-1 (or the pseudogene TRBV3-2) and TRBJ2-4, with D possibly called TRBD1 or TRBD2 (5 bases each). The V end lost 1 base, the J end lost 1 base, and 5 bases lay between the germline ends. The CDR3 sequence is 14 residues long. Germline V gene data show CDR1 as LGHDT and CDR2 as YNNKEL (reference sequence). The CDR3, as DNA: TGTGCCAGCAGCCAAGGGGGGGCCAAAAACATTCAGTACTTC. Its translation is CASSQGGAKNIQYF.

The chain is built from TRBV11-2 and TRBJ2-7, with D possibly matching TRBD2 (5 bases). Trimming took 4 bases from V and 3 from J, leaving 13 bases between them. CDR3 length: 14 amino acids. Germline CDR1 and CDR2: SGHAT and FQNNGV. The CDR3 reads CASSSNPGNYEQYF. For the CDR3, the DNA is TGTGCCAGCAGCTCGAACCCCGGGAACTACGAGCAGTACTTC.

This clone was counted a single time. This chain uses TRBV6-2 or TRBV6-3 with TRBJ2-5; 8 bases map to TRBD1. This CDR3 has 14 amino acids. Germline assignment: CDR1 MNHEY and CDR2 SVGEGT. The J segment lost 4 bases and the V segment lost 5 bases, leaving 6 bases of the junction unmatched. The CDR3 region has the DNA TGTGCCAGCAGTCGACAGGGGTCGGTAGAGACCCAGTACTTC. Encoded protein: CASSRQGSVETQYF.

This clone appeared a single time. The V call is TRBV7-8, the J call TRBJ1-1; D perhaps matches TRBD1 (6 bases). The V gene's germline CDR1 is SGHVS and CDR2 FQNEAQ. V was trimmed by 5 bases and J by 7 bases, leaving 17 bases between them. The length of the CDR3 is 14 residues. The CDR3 sequence: CASSREQGFSEAFF. CDR3 coding DNA: TGTGCCAGCAGCCGAGAACAGGGTTTCAGTGAAGCTTTCTTT.

The J gene is TRBJ2-2, the V gene TRBV5-1, with 9 bases aligning to TRBD1. The CDR3 covers 15 residues. V lost 1 base, J lost 5 bases, and 3 bases stayed unmatched. Germline V CDR1 and CDR2: SGHRS, YFSETQ. The CDR3 loop reads CASSLTGGETGELFF. The CDR3 DNA reads as TGCGCCAGCAGCTTGACAGGGGGCGAAACCGGGGAGCTGTTTTTT. The full variable domain, completed using reference TRBV5-1 and TRBJ2-2, is KAGVTQTPRYLIKTRGQQVTLSCSPISGHRSVSWYQQTPGQGLQFLFEYFSETQRNKGNFPGRFSGRQFSNSRSEMNVSTLELGDSALYLCASSLTGGETGELFFGEGSRLTVL.

J is TRBJ2-7 and V is TRBV4-3, with TRBD2 as a possible D gene (7 bases). Germline CDR1 and CDR2: LGHNA and YSLEER. The CDR3 sequence is 15 residues long. The V gene lost 2 bases and the J gene lost 7 bases, with 18 bases spanning the gap. The CDR3 loop is CASSQRGAKSKEQYF. The CDR3, as DNA: TGCGCCAGCAGCCAACGGGGGGCAAAGTCGAAAGAGCAGTACTTC.